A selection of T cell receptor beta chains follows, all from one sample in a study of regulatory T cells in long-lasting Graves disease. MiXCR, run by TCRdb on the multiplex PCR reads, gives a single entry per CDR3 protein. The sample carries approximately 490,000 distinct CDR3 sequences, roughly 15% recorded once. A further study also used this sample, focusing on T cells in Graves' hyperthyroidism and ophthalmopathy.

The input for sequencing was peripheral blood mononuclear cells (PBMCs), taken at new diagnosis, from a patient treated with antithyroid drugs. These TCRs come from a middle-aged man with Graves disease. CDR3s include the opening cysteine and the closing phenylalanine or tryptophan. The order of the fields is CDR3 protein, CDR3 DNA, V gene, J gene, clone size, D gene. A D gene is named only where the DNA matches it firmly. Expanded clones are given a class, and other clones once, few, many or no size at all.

CDR3 protein: CASSLLQGVNQPQHF
CDR3 DNA: TGTGCCAGCAGTTTACTGCAGGGTGTAAATCAGCCCCAGCATTTT
V gene: TRBV12-3/TRBV12-4
J gene: TRBJ1-5
clone size: many
D gene: .

CDR3 protein: CASKGRTSYNEQFF
CDR3 DNA: TGCGCCAGCAAAGGCAGGACATCCTACAATGAGCAGTTCTTC
V gene: TRBV5-1
J gene: TRBJ2-1
clone size: few
D gene: .

CDR3 protein: CASSGGRFSYEQYF
CDR3 DNA: TGCGCCAGCAGCGGGGGACGGTTCTCCTACGAGCAGTACTTC
V gene: TRBV5-1
J gene: TRBJ2-7
clone size: .
D gene: .

CDR3 protein: CASSYPKAGGDQYF
CDR3 DNA: TGTGCCAGCAGTTACCCCAAGGCCGGCGGAGACCAGTACTTC
V gene: TRBV2
J gene: TRBJ2-7
clone size: few
D gene: .

CDR3 protein: CASSELGSSYEQYF
CDR3 DNA: TGTGCCAGCAGTGAATTGGGCAGCTCCTACGAGCAGTACTTC
V gene: TRBV25-1
J gene: TRBJ2-7
clone size: many
D gene: .

CDR3 protein: CASTRARASYVAEQYF
CDR3 DNA: TGTGCCAGCACCCGCGCCAGGGCCTCTTATGTCGCCGAGCAGTACTTC
V gene: TRBV6-1
J gene: TRBJ2-7
clone size: few
D gene: .

CDR3 protein: CASSFLGQKTYEQYF
CDR3 DNA: TGTGCCAGCAGTTTCTTAGGACAGAAAACCTACGAGCAGTACTTC
V gene: TRBV12-3/TRBV12-4
J gene: TRBJ2-7
clone size: many
D gene: .

CDR3 protein: CASNRRSGTGGYTF
CDR3 DNA: TGTGCCAGCAACAGGCGGTCCGGGACAGGCGGCTACACCTTC
V gene: TRBV7-9
J gene: TRBJ1-2
clone size: .
D gene: TRBD1

CDR3 protein: CASSLVPRTGELFF
CDR3 DNA: TGTGCCAGCAGCTTAGTACCGAGAACCGGGGAGCTGTTTTTT
V gene: TRBV13
J gene: TRBJ2-2
clone size: many
D gene: .

CDR3 protein: CASEFLGWESYGYTF
CDR3 DNA: TGTGCCAGCGAATTTCTCGGGTGGGAGTCCTATGGCTACACCTTC
V gene: TRBV28
J gene: TRBJ1-2
clone size: few
D gene: .

CDR3 protein: CASSHRARQETQYF
CDR3 DNA: TGTGCCAGCAGCCATAGAGCGAGGCAAGAGACCCAGTACTTC
V gene: TRBV14
J gene: TRBJ2-5
clone size: many
D gene: .

CDR3 protein: CSARRISYEQYF
CDR3 DNA: TGCAGCGCGAGGAGGATCTCCTACGAGCAGTACTTC
V gene: TRBV20-1
J gene: TRBJ2-7
clone size: many
D gene: .

CDR3 protein: CASRPPPPGRRVDTDTQYF
CDR3 DNA: TGTGCCAGTAGGCCCCCCCCGCCGGGACGACGGGTAGACACAGATACGCAGTATTTT
V gene: TRBV28
J gene: TRBJ2-3
clone size: many
D gene: .

CDR3 protein: CSVEEGRGSPLHF
CDR3 DNA: TGCAGCGTTGAGGAGGGACGTGGATCACCCCTCCACTTT
V gene: TRBV29-1
J gene: TRBJ1-6
clone size: few
D gene: .

CDR3 protein: CASSLDFRARYEQYF
CDR3 DNA: TGTGCCAGCAGCTTAGATTTCAGGGCACGCTACGAGCAGTACTTC
V gene: TRBV7-9
J gene: TRBJ2-7
clone size: many
D gene: .

CDR3 protein: CASNPAGAWETQYF
CDR3 DNA: TGTGCCAGCAACCCAGCGGGGGCGTGGGAGACCCAGTACTTC
V gene: TRBV28
J gene: TRBJ2-5
clone size: .
D gene: TRBD2

CDR3 protein: CAISDPGGNEQYF
CDR3 DNA: TGTGCCATCAGTGATCCAGGGGGTAACGAGCAGTACTTC
V gene: TRBV10-3
J gene: TRBJ2-7
clone size: many
D gene: TRBD1

CDR3 protein: CASSLARSGGTYEQYF
CDR3 DNA: TGCGCCAGCAGCTTGGCTAGGTCAGGGGGTACCTACGAGCAGTACTTC
V gene: TRBV5-1
J gene: TRBJ2-7
clone size: many
D gene: TRBD1

CDR3 protein: CASSVIGTDYGYTF
CDR3 DNA: TGTGCCAGCAGCGTAATTGGGACTGATTATGGCTACACCTTC
V gene: TRBV9
J gene: TRBJ1-2
clone size: .
D gene: .